This T cell receptor (beta chain) was observed in a study of regulatory T cells in long-lasting Graves disease. This clonotype showed up just a few times. This sequence may be a read error, since a much larger clone differs from it by one base. The time point was: newly diagnosed GD, antithyroid drugs for less than 3 months. With RNA extracted from PBMCs as input, the TCR library was made. Through Arm-PCR of CDR3 regions and iRepertoire HTBI primers, TCR beta libraries were built. Per the original data handling: Sample data revealed approximately 62 TRBV and 11 to 15 TRBJ segments. TCRdb processed the multiplex PCR reads anew with MiXCR; each CDR3 protein has one entry. These V and J calls originate from TCRdb's pipeline instead of the authors' own analysis. The sample contains approximately 400,000 distinct CDR3 sequences, about a sixth of which appear only once. The CDR3 runs to 11 residues. Germline V CDR1 and CDR2: GTSNPN, SVGIG (reference sequence). Trimming cost V 7 bases and J 7 bases; bases outside gene matches: 4.

The material was peripheral blood mononuclear cells (PBMCs), obtained at new diagnosis, from a patient treated with antithyroid drugs. The rearrangement joins TRBV30 to TRBJ2-7, with 10 bases fitting TRBD2. The sequence derives from a female donor with Graves disease. CDR3: CAFSGRWEQYF. The CDR3 DNA reads as TGTGCCTTTAGCGGGAGGTGGGAGCAGTACTTC.